This T cell receptor (beta chain) was documented in a study of shared clonotypes between healthy human individuals. The protocol was immunoSEQ multiplex PCR, while the TCRdb copy is restricted to in-frame clones and leaves out a portion. The profile covers around 500,000 clones, with 70% to 80% appearing a single time and around 13% taken by the ten largest. With unsorted samples, genomic DNA was obtained from tens of millions of PBMCs. The clonotype originates from a middle-aged woman in good health. Some clones in this sample may be carry-over from other donors' samples. Sequencing input: PBMCs.

The CDR3 sequence is CASSRGGGTGLPEAFF. The CDR3 nucleotides read TGCGCCAGCAGCCGGGGTGGCGGGACAGGGTTACCTGAAGCTTTCTTT. This chain uses TRBV4-1 with TRBJ1-1; 9 nucleotides line up with TRBD1. The CDR3 is 16 amino acids. Germline V gene sequence: CDR1 MGHRA, CDR2 YSYEKL. V trimming: 4 bases; J trimming: 6 bases; junction bases outside the gene matches: 12.